The TCR beta chain described here comes from a study of tumor and adjacent non-tumor tissue in lung cancer. Turning to the study itself: Patients comprised some eleven adenocarcinoma, a couple of squamous cell carcinoma and 1 small cell lung cancer.

Findings of the study overall: Tumor TCR diversity, when higher, was linked to shorter survival. Tumor tissue had significantly higher TCR diversity than normal lung.

Germline values: CDR1 MNHEY, CDR2 SVGAGI. The CDR3 extends over 17 amino acids. For this clonotype: Its antigen is still unknown. The junction departs from the called germline gene at one end, perhaps through a read error.

A modified ARM-PCR protocol with three rounds of nested PCR amplified TCRbeta. TCRdb re-called the multiplex PCR reads with MiXCR, one entry per CDR3 protein. The repertoire holds 98,000 or so distinct CDR3 sequences, 80% seen once, with 30% in the top ten. This sample's RNA came from whole unsorted tissue. This non-tumor lung sample came from over 3 cm beyond the tumor edge. Between August and November 2014, newly diagnosed, chemotherapy-naive lung cancer patients underwent thoracic surgery in China. This TCR was recovered from a man aged 60-69 years with small cell lung cancer. V is TRBV6-5 and J is TRBJ2-1, with TRBD2 matching 8 bases. Sequencing used distant non-tumor lung tissue. The CDR3 region has the DNA TGTGCCAGCAGTCACTCGATCTGGGGACTAGAGGACTATAAGCAGTTCTTC. Translating gives CASSHSIWGLEDYKQFF.